This T cell receptor (beta chain) is drawn from a study of graft-versus-host responses after intestinal transplantation. Study overall: Induction using anti-thymocyte globulin, followed by tacrolimus and steroids for around 3 years, was given to all recipients.

The protocol was immunoSEQ multiplex PCR, while the TCRdb copy is restricted to in-frame clones and leaves out a portion. This sample yields 90,000 to 130,000 clones, of which more than 90% are seen a single time; roughly 0.23% belongs to the top ten. Germline V gene lookup returns CDR1 WSHSY and CDR2 SAAADI. V gave up 9 bases and J gave up 6 bases, with 17 bases separating them. The CDR3 has 13 amino acids. As for this clone: Its antigen remains unidentified.

Study-wide points: The study found high graft-versus-host to host-versus-graft clonal ratios in allografts of patients with graft-donor T cell macrochimerism.

The chain carries TRBV10-2 and TRBJ1-1; a weak D match, TRBD1 (5 bases). Sequenced material: unstimulated CD4+ T cells sorted from spleen or lymph node cells, taken before transplant. The receptor was isolated from a human donor who was the organ donor for an intestinal transplant. The CDR3 DNA is TGCGCCAGTCACAGGTTCAGCTCGTCTGAAGCTTTCTTT. Residues: CASHRFSSSEAFF.